Listed below are T cell receptor beta chains from one sample, sequenced in a study of blood T cell repertoires in COVID-19. TCRdb keeps only in-frame clones here, not all; method: immunoSEQ multiplex PCR. Found here are more than 60,000 clones, roughly nine tenths of them singletons; the top ten hold around 4.4%. Sample: peripheral blood. Receptors were obtained from a man over 45 with active COVID-19. Each CDR3 is given with its conserved first and last residue.

v_call	j_call	cdr3_aa
TRBV3-1/TRBV3-2	TRBJ1-6	CASSQGGSTSAPLHF
TRBV19	TRBJ1-5	CASSQGFVRHNQPQHF
TRBV28	TRBJ1-2	CASRGPANYGYTF
TRBV6-2/TRBV6-3	TRBJ2-2	CASSYSMEAGGGNTGELFF
TRBV2	TRBJ1-2	CASGRTGEYGYTF
TRBV13	TRBJ1-3	CASSSRTGRNTIYF
TRBV7-9	TRBJ1-2	CASSFQGLTTDGYTF
TRBV6-2/TRBV6-3	TRBJ2-1	CASSPQGAISYNEQFF
TRBV12-3/TRBV12-4	TRBJ1-5	CASSLTGDQPQHF
TRBV5-1	TRBJ2-2	CASEEGRTGELFF
TRBV3-1/TRBV3-2	TRBJ2-4	CASSRSAAASGKNIQYF
TRBV9	TRBJ1-4	CASSVMDRVSRGEKLFF
TRBV6-5	TRBJ1-2	CASSYTGSYGYTF
TRBV2	TRBJ1-1	CASRREVMDTEAFF
TRBV7-2	TRBJ1-4	CASSQQGSHNEKLFF
TRBV15	TRBJ1-5	CATSRDREGGQPQHF
TRBV7-9	TRBJ2-2	CASSLVGRTGELFF
TRBV5-1	TRBJ1-2	CASSLTSGDGYTF
TRBV12-3/TRBV12-4	TRBJ2-1	CASSSFKGGQFF
TRBV11-2	TRBJ1-2	CASSPTRGIGYGYTF
TRBV5-4	TRBJ2-1	CASSWTGGKPPGNEQFF
TRBV7-2	TRBJ2-5	CASSLANTAGQETQYF
TRBV5-1	TRBJ2-1	CASSSRTGQGEQFF
TRBV27	TRBJ2-1	CASSWDFSSYNEQFF
TRBV24-1	TRBJ1-2	CATRSGTGPNYGYTF
TRBV6-5	TRBJ1-2	CACALGRTGNYGYTF
TRBV5-1	TRBJ2-7	CASGSSGSSLEQYF
TRBV6-5	TRBJ2-2	CASTLSTGNTGELFF
TRBV11-3	TRBJ2-1	CASRDWGSNEQFF